These 10 T cell receptor beta chains originate from one sample sequenced in a study of T cell responses to AZD1222 COVID-19 vaccine. Libraries were prepared by immunoSEQ multiplex PCR; TCRdb keeps only in-frame clonotypes and omits some of them. In the table there are about 200,000 clones, about 94% of which are singletons. The sample here was peripheral blood, taken 28 days after the second AZD1222 dose. Receptors originate from an adult who received the AZD1222 COVID-19 vaccine.

The rearrangement uses TRBV5-4 and TRBJ2-4, with D perhaps TRBD2 (6 bases). V shed 0 bases and J shed 0 bases, with 10 bases lying between them. The germline V gene has CDR1 SGHNT and CDR2 YYREEE (reference sequence). The CDR3 spans 16 residues. This chain's CDR3 is CASSLGGTLAKNIQYF. CDR3 sequence (DNA): TGTGCCAGCAGCTTGGGAGGGACTTTAGCCAAAAACATTCAGTACTTC.

The rearrangement links TRBV18 to TRBJ1-6, with D unresolved. This CDR3 is built from 16 residues. Germline V lookup: CDR1 KGHSH, CDR2 LQKENI. V was pared by 6 bases and J by 4 bases, with 16 bases between. The CDR3: CASSRNDGGYNSPLHF. CDR3 bases: TGTGCCAGCTCCCGCAATGACGGCGGGTATAATTCACCCCTCCACTTT.

The chain recombines TRBV29-1 with TRBJ1-5; the D gene is possibly TRBD1 (6 bases). Looked up from germline, CDR1 is SQVTM and CDR2 is ANQGSEA. V lost 6 bases, J lost 6 bases, and 15 bases lay in between. This CDR3 region has 13 residues. CDR3 loop: CSVSQGQGQPQHF. The CDR3 DNA reads TGCAGCGTCTCCCAGGGGCAGGGTCAGCCCCAGCATTTT.

V gene TRBV9 combines with J gene TRBJ1-2; 8 bases align to TRBD1. The germline CDR1 and CDR2 sequences are SGDLS and YYNGEE. V shed 6 bases and J 8 bases; nucleotides not matched to a gene: 9. The CDR3 contains 13 residues. CDR3 amino acids: CASKAQGAEGYTF. CDR3 DNA sequence: TGTGCCAGCAAGGCGCAGGGGGCGGAGGGCTACACCTTC.

The chain joins TRBV9 to TRBJ2-7; unclear D gene. The CDR3 contains 16 residues. Deletions cut 0 bases from V and 2 bases from J, with 15 bases between. Germline CDR1 reads SGDLS; CDR2 reads YYNGEE. The DNA of the CDR3 is TGTGCCAGCAGCGTAGAGGCCTCCAGGTTGACCTACGAGCAGTACTTC. This codes for CASSVEASRLTYEQYF.

The V gene is TRBV5-1, the J gene TRBJ2-7, with a weak D call TRBD2 (5 bases). This CDR3 has 15 amino acids. The germline V and J ends were trimmed by 0 bases and 2 bases, with 12 bases remaining between them. Per the germline V gene, CDR1 is SGHRS and CDR2 is YFSETQ. CDR3: CASSLARYGTYEQYF. The CDR3 nucleotides read TGCGCCAGCAGCTTGGCCAGGTACGGGACCTACGAGCAGTACTTC.

In the case of this clone: A junction end diverges from the germline sequence, so it may reflect a read error. The chain uses TRBV12-3 or TRBV12-4 and TRBJ2-5; D is uncertain. The CDR3 totals 13 residues. CDR3 amino acids: CASSLLGQGTQYF. DNA of the CDR3: TGTGCCAGCAGTTTATTGGGTCAAGGGACCCAGTACTTC.

The chain uses TRBV5-1 and TRBJ2-1; no definite D call. Looked up from germline, CDR1 is SGHRS and CDR2 is YFSETQ. This CDR3 is built from 14 residues. V lost 0 bases and J lost 5, with 9 bases in between. For the CDR3, the DNA is TGCGCCAGCAGCTTGGGTAGACAAAACAATGAGCAGTTCTTC. It translates to CASSLGRQNNEQFF.

The V call is TRBV10-3, the J call TRBJ1-4; D ambiguous. V shed 2 bases and J shed 7 bases, with 2 bases lying between them. This CDR3 contains 11 residues. In germline, CDR1 is ENHRY, CDR2 SYGVKD. CDR3 amino acids: CAISEGEKLFF. CDR3 nucleotides: TGTGCCATCAGTGAGGGTGAAAAACTGTTTTTT.

This clone was found a few times. The rearrangement joins TRBV12-3 or TRBV12-4 to TRBJ2-1; tentatively, D is TRBD1 (6 bases). Between the trimmed V and J ends, which lost 6 bases and 8 bases, there was a span of 14 bases. The CDR3 covers 13 residues. The CDR3 nucleotides read TGTGCCAGCAGGTCAAAGGGGGACGATGAGCAGTTCTTC. It codes for CASRSKGDDEQFF.